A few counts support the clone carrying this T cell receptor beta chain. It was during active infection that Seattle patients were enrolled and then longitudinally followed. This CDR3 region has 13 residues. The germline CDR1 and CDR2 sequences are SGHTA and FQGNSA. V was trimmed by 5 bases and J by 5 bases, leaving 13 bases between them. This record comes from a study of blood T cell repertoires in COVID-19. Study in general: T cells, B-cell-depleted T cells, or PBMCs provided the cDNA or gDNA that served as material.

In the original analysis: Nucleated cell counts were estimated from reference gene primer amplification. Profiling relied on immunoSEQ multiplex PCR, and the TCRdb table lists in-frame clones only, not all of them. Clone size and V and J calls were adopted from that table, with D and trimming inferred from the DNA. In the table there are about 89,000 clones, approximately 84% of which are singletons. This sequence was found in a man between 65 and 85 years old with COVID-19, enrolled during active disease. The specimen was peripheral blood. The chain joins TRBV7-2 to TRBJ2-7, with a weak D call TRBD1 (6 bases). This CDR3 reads CASSVRGTHEQYF. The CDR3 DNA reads TGTGCCAGCAGCGTCAGGGGTACCCACGAGCAGTACTTC.